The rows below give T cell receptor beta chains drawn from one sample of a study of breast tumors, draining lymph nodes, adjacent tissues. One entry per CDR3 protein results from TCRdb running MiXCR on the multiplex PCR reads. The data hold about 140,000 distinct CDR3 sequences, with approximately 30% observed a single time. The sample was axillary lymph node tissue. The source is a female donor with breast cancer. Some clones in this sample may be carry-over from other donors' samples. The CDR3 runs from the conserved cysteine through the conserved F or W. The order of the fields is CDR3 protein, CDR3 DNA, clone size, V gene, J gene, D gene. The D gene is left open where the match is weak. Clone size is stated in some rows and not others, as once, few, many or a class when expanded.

CASSTTVRNQPQHF	TGTGCCAGTAGTACAACAGTACGCAATCAGCCCCAGCATTTT	many	TRBV19	TRBJ1-5	.
CASSVVPSAGYTF	TGTGCCAGCAGCGTAGTACCTAGTGCTGGCTACACCTTC	many	TRBV9	TRBJ1-2	.
CASSQSYGGAPPDTQYF	TGCGCCAGCAGCCAGTCCTACGGGGGGGCTCCCCCAGATACGCAGTATTTT	many	TRBV4-3	TRBJ2-3	TRBD2
CASSPGQGIYYGYTF	TGTGCCAGTAGTCCGGGACAGGGGATCTACTATGGCTACACCTTC	.	TRBV19	TRBJ1-2	TRBD1
CASSFGRGNTEAFF	TGTGCCAGCAGCTTTGGCAGGGGTAACACTGAAGCTTTCTTT	few	TRBV7-9	TRBJ1-1	.
CASSSGTVNQPQHF	TGTGCCAGCAGCTCAGGGACAGTGAATCAGCCCCAGCATTTT	.	TRBV12-3/TRBV12-4	TRBJ1-5	TRBD1
CASGQDNYGYTF	TGTGCCAGCGGCCAGGATAACTATGGCTACACCTTC	many	TRBV27	TRBJ1-2	.
CASKGRPNTIYF	TGTGCCAGCAAGGGCAGACCGAACACCATATATTTT	.	TRBV6-5	TRBJ1-3	.
CATSRRGNEKLFF	TGTGCCACCAGCAGGAGGGGTAATGAAAAACTGTTTTTT	many	TRBV15	TRBJ1-4	.
CASSATSQETQYF	TGTGCCAGCAGCGCTACATCCCAAGAGACCCAGTACTTC	.	TRBV7-2	TRBJ2-5	.
CASSSRVGQYF	TGTGCCAGCAGCTCCAGGGTTGGGCAGTACTTC	many	TRBV7-2	TRBJ2-7	.
CASSLVFQIEAFF	TGTGCCAGCAGCTTAGTGTTCCAGATAGAAGCTTTCTTT	few	TRBV11-2	TRBJ1-1	.
CASSSVGRNYEQYF	TGTGCCAGCAGTTCTGTCGGACGGAACTACGAGCAGTACTTC	many	TRBV28	TRBJ2-7	.
CASSSRGQDNEQFF	TGTGCCAGCTCATCTAGAGGGCAGGACAATGAGCAGTTCTTC	many	TRBV18	TRBJ2-1	.
CASSWRGGYNEQFF	TGTGCCAGTAGTTGGAGGGGGGGCTACAATGAGCAGTTCTTC	.	TRBV19	TRBJ2-1	.
CASSPGVGSNYGYTF	TGTGCCAGCTCACCAGGGGTAGGGAGTAACTATGGCTACACCTTC	many	TRBV18	TRBJ1-2	.
CASSPGGGWAEAFF	TGTGCCAGCAGCCCTGGGGGGGGGTGGGCTGAAGCTTTCTTT	.	TRBV7-9	TRBJ1-1	.
CAGTKQSYNEQFF	TGTGCCGGCACTAAACAGAGCTACAATGAGCAGTTCTTC	.	TRBV12-3/TRBV12-4	TRBJ2-1	.
CASSYSSGASSYNSPLHF	TGTGCCAGCAGTTACTCCTCAGGGGCGAGCTCCTATAATTCACCCCTCCACTTT	.	TRBV6-2/TRBV6-3	TRBJ1-6	.
CASSLTEEKLFF	TGTGCCAGCAGTTTAACAGAGGAAAAACTGTTTTTT	.	TRBV28	TRBJ1-4	.
CASRESGQPKYF	TGTGCCAGCAGGGAAAGCGGACAGCCCAAGTACTTC	many	TRBV6-6	TRBJ2-4	.
CASSRQGGSYGYTF	TGTGCCAGTAGCCGACAGGGGGGAAGCTATGGCTACACCTTC	many	TRBV19	TRBJ1-2	TRBD1
CASGRQGSYNEQFF	TGTGCCAGCGGACGTCAGGGTTCCTACAATGAGCAGTTCTTC	many	TRBV3-1	TRBJ2-1	.
CAGSLLWTAAMSTDTQYF	TGTGCCGGCAGCTTGTTATGGACAGCGGCTATGAGTACAGATACGCAGTATTTT	.	TRBV11-3	TRBJ2-3	.
CASTNRAGESGTQYF	TGTGCCAGCACCAACCGAGCGGGGGAGTCAGGGACCCAGTACTTC	.	TRBV5-4	TRBJ2-5	TRBD2
CASSSGQWPHEQYF	TGCGCCAGCAGCTCCGGACAGTGGCCCCACGAGCAGTACTTC	.	TRBV5-1	TRBJ2-7	.
CASSIEGWSYNEQFF	TGTGCCAGTAGTATTGAGGGTTGGTCCTACAATGAGCAGTTCTTC	many	TRBV19	TRBJ2-1	.
CASSQQGAGTGELFF	TGTGCCAGCAGTCAACAGGGGGCGGGCACCGGGGAGCTGTTTTTT	.	TRBV6-6	TRBJ2-2	TRBD1
CASTGQGVSYEQYF	TGTGCCAGCACGGGACAGGGAGTCTCCTACGAGCAGTACTTC	.	TRBV2	TRBJ2-7	TRBD1
CASVGTGTSGGAVEDTQYF	TGTGCCAGCGTCGGGACAGGGACTAGCGGGGGGGCCGTAGAAGATACGCAGTATTTT	.	TRBV11-2	TRBJ2-3	TRBD2
CASSLQGLKTQYF	TGTGCCAGCTCACTTCAGGGTCTGAAGACCCAGTACTTC	many	TRBV18	TRBJ2-5	.
CASSQDPASGGAGQFF	TGTGCCAGCAGCCAAGATCCGGCTAGCGGGGGGGCAGGACAGTTCTTC	many	TRBV14	TRBJ2-1	TRBD2
CASSVALEKLFF	TGTGCCAGCTCAGTTGCACTTGAAAAACTGTTTTTT	many	TRBV18	TRBJ1-4	.
CATSRTTGTYNEQLF	TGTGCCACCAGCAGGACTACGGGCACCTACAATGAGCAACTCTTC	.	TRBV15	TRBJ2-1	.
CSAETANEQFF	TGCAGTGCCGAGACAGCAAATGAGCAGTTCTTC	many	TRBV20-1	TRBJ2-1	.
CSAREGTGLTEAFF	TGCAGTGCTAGAGAAGGGACAGGGCTCACTGAAGCTTTCTTT	few	TRBV20-1	TRBJ1-1	TRBD1
CASSLGDTRFGTGELFF	TGTGCCAGCAGCCTGGGGGATACGAGGTTTGGGACCGGGGAGCTGTTTTTT	.	TRBV5-6	TRBJ2-2	.
CASSPRTTGGYTF	TGTGCCAGCAGCCCACGGACAACTGGAGGCTACACCTTC	many	TRBV14	TRBJ1-2	.
CASSQQGETYEQYF	TGTGCCAGCAGTCAACAGGGGGAAACCTACGAGCAGTACTTC	many	TRBV6-5	TRBJ2-7	TRBD1
CSANRALYGYTF	TGCAGTGCAAACAGGGCCCTCTATGGCTACACCTTC	once	TRBV20-1	TRBJ1-2	.
CASSLGWSENTIYF	TGTGCCAGCAGCTTGGGTTGGTCGGAGAACACCATATATTTT	many	TRBV5-5	TRBJ1-3	.
CASSPSGVGTGELFF	TGTGCCAGCAGCCCAAGCGGGGTTGGCACCGGGGAGCTGTTTTTT	many	TRBV7-3	TRBJ2-2	TRBD2
CASSFLGSGELFF	TGCGCCAGCAGCTTTTTGGGGAGCGGGGAGCTGTTTTTT	many	TRBV5-1	TRBJ2-2	.
CASSLAGRTTDTQYF	TGTGCCAGCAGCTTAGCGGGGCGCACCACAGATACGCAGTATTTT	.	TRBV5-5	TRBJ2-3	TRBD2
CASSLTGGGSYGYTF	TGTGCCAGCAGTCTTACAGGGGGCGGAAGCTATGGCTACACCTTC	many	TRBV6-1	TRBJ1-2	TRBD1
CASKWAEIHGELFF	TGTGCCAGTAAATGGGCGGAGATACACGGGGAGCTGTTTTTT	many	TRBV19	TRBJ2-2	.